These T cell receptor beta chains were read from a single sample in a study of OX40 agonist ivuxolimab in advanced cancers. Profiling relied on immunoSEQ multiplex PCR, and the TCRdb table lists in-frame clones only, not all of them. The sample yields 69,000 or so clones, more than 70% seen once. The material sequenced was CD4+ or CD8+ T cells sorted from blood, taken in a trial of the OX40 agonist ivuxolimab. The receptors shown here come from an adult with an advanced solid tumor such as melanoma, head and neck, liver or kidney cancer. Both conserved end residues are part of each CDR3. The D gene is left open where the match is weak. Some rows mark clone size as missing; the rest say once, few, many or name a class of expanded clone.

TRBJ1-1,TRBD1,TRBV5-1,.,CASSEGQENTEAFF,TGCGCCAGCAGCGAGGGACAGGAGAACACTGAAGCTTTCTTT
TRBJ1-2,.,TRBV5-1,.,CASSLSGTADGYTF,TGCGCCAGCAGCTTGAGCGGGACTGCAGACGGCTACACCTTC
TRBJ1-2,TRBD1,TRBV4-1,.,CASSQGGQVYGYTF,TGCGCCAGCAGCCAAGGGGGACAGGTCTATGGCTACACCTTC
TRBJ1-2,.,TRBV7-2,.,CASSLNRIYGYTF,TGTGCCAGCAGCTTAAATAGGATCTATGGCTACACCTTC
TRBJ2-3,TRBD1,TRBV4-3,.,CASSQEWVVQGSDTQYF,TGCGCCAGCAGCCAAGAATGGGTCGTACAGGGGTCAGATACGCAGTATTTT
TRBJ2-1,.,TRBV28,once,CASSPHWAASSYNEQFF,TGTGCCAGCAGTCCTCACTGGGCTGCCAGTTCCTACAATGAGCAGTTCTTC
TRBJ2-7,.,TRBV19,.,CASKDRLEEQYF,TGTGCCAGTAAAGACAGGCTGGAGGAGCAGTACTTC
TRBJ2-3,TRBD2,TRBV10-3,.,CAISETSGATSTDTQYF,TGTGCCATCAGTGAAACTAGCGGGGCCACTAGCACAGATACGCAGTATTTT
TRBJ2-2,.,TRBV2,.,CASSEAAFRSTGELFF,TGTGCCAGCAGTGAAGCAGCGTTTCGAAGCACCGGGGAGCTGTTTTTT
TRBJ1-2,.,TRBV10-3,.,CAISERDTSYGYTF,TGTGCCATCAGTGAACGTGACACATCCTATGGCTACACCTTC
TRBJ2-7,.,TRBV5-1,.,CASSLESGRVYEQYF,TGCGCCAGCAGCTTGGAATCGGGGAGAGTATACGAGCAGTACTTC
TRBJ2-3,.,TRBV9,.,CASNTERVTDTQYF,TGTGCCAGCAACACCGAGAGGGTAACAGATACGCAGTATTTT
TRBJ1-5,.,TRBV18,.,CASSPGTTNQPQHF,TGTGCCAGCTCACCTGGGACAACCAATCAGCCCCAGCATTTT
TRBJ2-7,TRBD2,TRBV6-5,.,CASGPEREISYEQYF,TGTGCCAGCGGGCCGGAGCGGGAGATTTCCTACGAGCAGTACTTC
TRBJ1-2,TRBD1,TRBV7-3,.,CASSLSAGGQPYGYTF,TGTGCCAGCAGCTTAAGCGCCGGGGGACAGCCCTATGGCTACACCTTC
TRBJ2-7,.,TRBV5-1,.,CASSGSGLAYEQYF,TGCGCCAGCAGCGGGAGCGGGCTCGCCTACGAGCAGTACTTC
TRBJ1-3,.,TRBV11-3,.,CASSPTGGNTIYF,TGTGCCAGCAGCCCGACAGGTGGAAACACCATATATTTT
TRBJ2-5,.,TRBV15,once,CATSRSGWETQYF,TGTGCCACCAGCAGGAGCGGGTGGGAGACCCAGTACTTC
TRBJ1-3,TRBD1,TRBV29-1,.,CSVESVRGTGNTIYF,TGCAGCGTTGAATCTGTCAGGGGGACTGGAAACACCATATATTTT
TRBJ2-5,.,TRBV29-1,.,CSVEDGYTQETQYF,TGCAGCGTTGAAGATGGGTATACCCAAGAGACCCAGTACTTC
TRBJ2-1,.,TRBV18,.,CASSPTGDEQFF,TGTGCCAGCTCACCGACGGGGGATGAGCAGTTCTTC
TRBJ1-2,.,TRBV5-6,.,CASSLWAKSYGYTF,TGTGCCAGCAGCTTGTGGGCAAAAAGCTATGGCTACACCTTC
TRBJ2-2,TRBD1,TRBV10-3,.,CAVGAGGYDTGELFF,TGTGCCGTCGGGGCAGGGGGTTATGACACCGGGGAGCTGTTTTTT
TRBJ1-6,.,TRBV7-9,.,CASSSNPTSPLHF,TGTGCCAGCAGCTCCAACCCCACCTCACCCCTCCACTTT
TRBJ1-2,.,TRBV30,.,CAWSVVTDYGYTF,TGTGCCTGGAGTGTAGTCACCGACTATGGCTACACCTTC
TRBJ2-1,.,TRBV5-6,.,CASSLGSLSSYNEQFF,TGTGCCAGCAGCTTAGGCTCCTTAAGCTCCTACAATGAGCAGTTCTTC
TRBJ2-5,.,TRBV29-1,.,CSVSYRETQYF,TGCAGCGTTAGCTACCGGGAGACCCAGTACTTC
TRBJ1-5,TRBD1,TRBV30,.,CAWSVDIGDRGSVFSQPQHF,TGTGCCTGGAGTGTAGACATTGGGGACAGGGGCAGCGTATTTAGTCAGCCCCAGCATTTT
TRBJ1-2,.,TRBV5-1,.,CASSLGSGPGIYGYTF,TGCGCCAGCAGCTTGGGCTCGGGGCCTGGCATATATGGCTACACCTTC
TRBJ2-1,TRBD2,TRBV19,.,CATSTDRLASNEQFF,TGTGCCACCTCAACTGACCGACTAGCATCCAATGAGCAGTTCTTC
TRBJ2-5,TRBD2,TRBV2,.,CASSDGRARETQYF,TGTGCCAGCAGTGATGGGAGGGCGAGAGAGACCCAGTACTTC
TRBJ2-2,.,TRBV5-1,.,CASSLGYTNTGELFF,TGCGCCAGCAGCTTGGGATATACTAACACCGGGGAGCTGTTTTTT
TRBJ2-1,TRBD2,TRBV7-3,.,CASSLIASGAYNEQFF,TGTGCCAGCAGCTTAATAGCTAGCGGTGCCTACAATGAGCAGTTCTTC
TRBJ2-7,.,TRBV5-1,once,CASSFGWGRSYEQYF,TGCGCCAGCAGCTTTGGTTGGGGGAGATCCTACGAGCAGTACTTC
TRBJ2-3,.,TRBV5-4,once,CASSPGQTSTDTQYF,TGTGCCAGCAGCCCCGGACAGACTAGCACAGATACGCAGTATTTT
TRBJ1-1,.,TRBV5-1,.,CASSLGDFNTEAFF,TGCGCCAGCAGCTTGGGGGACTTTAACACTGAAGCTTTCTTT